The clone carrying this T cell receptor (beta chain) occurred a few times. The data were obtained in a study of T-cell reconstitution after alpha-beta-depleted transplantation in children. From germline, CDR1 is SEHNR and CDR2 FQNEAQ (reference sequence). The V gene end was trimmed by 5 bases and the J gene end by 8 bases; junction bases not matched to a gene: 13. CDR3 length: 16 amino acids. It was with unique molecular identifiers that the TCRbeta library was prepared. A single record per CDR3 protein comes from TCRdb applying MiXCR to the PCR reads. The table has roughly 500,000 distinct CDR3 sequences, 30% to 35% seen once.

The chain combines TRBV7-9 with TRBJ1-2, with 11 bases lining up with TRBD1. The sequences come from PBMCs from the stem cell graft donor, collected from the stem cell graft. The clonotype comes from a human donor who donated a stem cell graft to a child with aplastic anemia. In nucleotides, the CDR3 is TGTGCCAGCAGCCACATGGGACAGGGGGGAAGGGAAGGCTACACCTTC. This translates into CASSHMGQGGREGYTF.